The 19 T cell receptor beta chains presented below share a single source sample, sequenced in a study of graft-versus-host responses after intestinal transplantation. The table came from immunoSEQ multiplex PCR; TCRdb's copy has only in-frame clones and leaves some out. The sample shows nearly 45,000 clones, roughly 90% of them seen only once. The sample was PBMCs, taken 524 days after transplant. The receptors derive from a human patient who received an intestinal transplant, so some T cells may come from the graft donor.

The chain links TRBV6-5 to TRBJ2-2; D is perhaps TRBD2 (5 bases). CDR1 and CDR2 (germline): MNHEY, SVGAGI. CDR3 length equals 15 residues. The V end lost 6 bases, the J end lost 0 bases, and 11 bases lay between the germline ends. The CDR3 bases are TGTGCCAGCAGGAGAGTCGGGGCGAACACCGGGGAGCTGTTTTTT. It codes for CASRRVGANTGELFF.

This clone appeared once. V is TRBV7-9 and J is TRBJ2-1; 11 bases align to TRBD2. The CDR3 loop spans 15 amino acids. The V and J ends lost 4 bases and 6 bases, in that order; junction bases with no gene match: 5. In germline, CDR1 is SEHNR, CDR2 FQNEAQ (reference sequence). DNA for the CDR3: TGTGCCAGCAGCTCGAGACTAGCGGGACGCAATGAGCAGTTCTTC. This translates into CASSSRLAGRNEQFF.

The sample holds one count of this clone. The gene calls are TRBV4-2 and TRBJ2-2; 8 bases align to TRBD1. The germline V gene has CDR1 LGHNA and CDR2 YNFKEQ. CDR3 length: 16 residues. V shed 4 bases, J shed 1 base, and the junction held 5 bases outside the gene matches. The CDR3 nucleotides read TGTGCCAGCAGCCGCGGGACAGGACAGAACACCGGGGAGCTGTTTTTT. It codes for CASSRGTGQNTGELFF.

CDR3 sequence: CASSPEREFAVQYF. The DNA for the CDR3 is TGTGCCAGCAGCCCCGAGCGGGAGTTTGCCGTGCAGTACTTC. The chain uses TRBV7-2 and TRBJ2-7; TRBD2 matches at 8 bases. The germline V gene has CDR1 SGHTA and CDR2 FQGNSA. The CDR3 is made up of 14 amino acids. V shed 5 bases and J 9 bases; nucleotides not matched to a gene: 12.

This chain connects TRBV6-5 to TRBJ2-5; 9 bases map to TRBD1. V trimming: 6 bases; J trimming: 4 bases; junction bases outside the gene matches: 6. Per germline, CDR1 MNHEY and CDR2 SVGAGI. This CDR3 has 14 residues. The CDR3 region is CASSYGQGTETQYF. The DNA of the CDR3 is TGTGCCAGCAGCTATGGACAGGGGACAGAGACCCAGTACTTC.

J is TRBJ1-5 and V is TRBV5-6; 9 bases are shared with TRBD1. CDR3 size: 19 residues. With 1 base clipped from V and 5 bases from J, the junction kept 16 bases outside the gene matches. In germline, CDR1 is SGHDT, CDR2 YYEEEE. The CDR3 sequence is CASSLSWGQGGQFYQPQHF. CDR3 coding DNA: TGTGCCAGCAGCTTGAGTTGGGGACAGGGTGGGCAGTTCTATCAGCCCCAGCATTTT.

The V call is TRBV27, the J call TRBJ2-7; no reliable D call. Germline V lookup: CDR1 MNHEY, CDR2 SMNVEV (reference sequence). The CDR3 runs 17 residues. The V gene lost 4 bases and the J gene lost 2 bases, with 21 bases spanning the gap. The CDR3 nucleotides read TGTGCCAGCAGTTACTCGATACCCTCTGCGCTAGCCTACGAGCAGTACTTC. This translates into CASSYSIPSALAYEQYF.

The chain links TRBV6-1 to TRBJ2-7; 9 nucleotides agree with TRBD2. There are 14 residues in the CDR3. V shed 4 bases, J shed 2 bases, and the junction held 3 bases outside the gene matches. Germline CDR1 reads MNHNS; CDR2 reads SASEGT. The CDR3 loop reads CASSVAGGPYEQYF. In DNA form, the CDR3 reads TGTGCCAGCAGTGTGGCGGGAGGGCCCTACGAGCAGTACTTC.

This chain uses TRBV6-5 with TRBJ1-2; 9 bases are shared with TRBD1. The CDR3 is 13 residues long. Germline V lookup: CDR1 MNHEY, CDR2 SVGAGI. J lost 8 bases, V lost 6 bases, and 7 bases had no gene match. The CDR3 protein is CASRSQGAEGYTF. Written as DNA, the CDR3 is TGTGCCAGCAGATCACAGGGGGCAGAAGGCTACACCTTC.

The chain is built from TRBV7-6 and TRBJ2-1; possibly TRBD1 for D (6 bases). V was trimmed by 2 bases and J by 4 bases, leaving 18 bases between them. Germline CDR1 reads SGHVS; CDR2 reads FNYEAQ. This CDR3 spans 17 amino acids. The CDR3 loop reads CASSLKWGQEGYNEQFF. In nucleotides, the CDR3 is TGTGCCAGCAGCTTAAAGTGGGGACAAGAGGGATACAATGAGCAGTTCTTC.

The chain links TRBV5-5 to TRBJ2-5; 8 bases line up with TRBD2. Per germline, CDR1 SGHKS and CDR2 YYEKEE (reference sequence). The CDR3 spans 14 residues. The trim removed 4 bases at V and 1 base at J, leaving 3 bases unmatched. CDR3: CASSTGLAQETQYF. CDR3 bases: TGTGCCAGCAGCACCGGACTAGCCCAAGAGACCCAGTACTTC.

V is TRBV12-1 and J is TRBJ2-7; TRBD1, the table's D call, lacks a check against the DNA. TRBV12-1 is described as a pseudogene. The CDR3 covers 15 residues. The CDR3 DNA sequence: TGTGCCAGCAGCTTTGAAGACATGAGCTCCTACGAGCAGTACTTC. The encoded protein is CASSFEDMSSYEQYF.

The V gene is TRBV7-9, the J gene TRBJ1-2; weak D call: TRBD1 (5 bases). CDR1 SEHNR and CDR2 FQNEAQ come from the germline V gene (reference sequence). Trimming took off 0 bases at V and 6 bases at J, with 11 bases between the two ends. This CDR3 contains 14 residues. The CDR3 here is CASSLAPRDDGYTF. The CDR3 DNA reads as TGTGCCAGCAGCTTAGCGCCCAGGGATGATGGCTACACCTTC.

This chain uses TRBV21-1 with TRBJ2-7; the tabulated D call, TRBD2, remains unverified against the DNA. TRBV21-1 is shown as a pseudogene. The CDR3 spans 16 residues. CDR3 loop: CASSKERLAYPYEQYF. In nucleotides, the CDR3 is TGTGCCAGCAGCAAAGAAAGGCTAGCGTACCCCTACGAGCAGTACTTC.

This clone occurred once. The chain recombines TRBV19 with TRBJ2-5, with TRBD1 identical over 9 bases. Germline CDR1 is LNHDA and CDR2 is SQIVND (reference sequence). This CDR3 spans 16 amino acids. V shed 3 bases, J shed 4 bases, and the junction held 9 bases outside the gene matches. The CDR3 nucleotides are TGTGCCAGTAGTATCGGCCCCAGACAGGGGGGAGAGACCCAGTACTTC. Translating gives CASSIGPRQGGETQYF.

CDR3: CASRFGATVMQDTQYF. The CDR3 nucleotides read TGTGCCAGCAGATTTGGTGCTACAGTCATGCAAGATACGCAGTATTTT. This chain links TRBV21-1 with TRBJ2-3; the table's D call, TRBD1, was not checked against the DNA. TRBV21-1 is a pseudogene locus. The CDR3 is made up of 16 amino acids.

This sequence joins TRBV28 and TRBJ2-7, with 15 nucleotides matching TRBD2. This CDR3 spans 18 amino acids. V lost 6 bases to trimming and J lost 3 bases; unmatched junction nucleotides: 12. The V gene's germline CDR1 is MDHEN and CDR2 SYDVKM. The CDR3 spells CASSQRTSGRDKFYEQYF. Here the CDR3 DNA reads TGTGCCAGCAGCCAACGGACTAGCGGGAGGGACAAATTCTACGAGCAGTACTTC.

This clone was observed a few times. DNA of the CDR3: TGTGCCTGGAGGCCGGGGAACACTGAAGCTTTCTTT. Amino acids: CAWRPGNTEAFF. The J gene is TRBJ1-1, the V gene TRBV30, with D hard to call. The CDR3 loop spans 12 amino acids. Per the germline V gene, CDR1 is GTSNPN and CDR2 is SVGIG (reference sequence). The V and J ends lost 3 bases and 1 base respectively, with 6 bases between them.

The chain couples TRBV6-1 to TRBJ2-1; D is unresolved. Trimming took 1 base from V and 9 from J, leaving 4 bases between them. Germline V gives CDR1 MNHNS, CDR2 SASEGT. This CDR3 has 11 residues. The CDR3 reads CASSEVAEQFF. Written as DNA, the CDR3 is TGTGCCAGCAGTGAAGTAGCTGAGCAGTTCTTC.